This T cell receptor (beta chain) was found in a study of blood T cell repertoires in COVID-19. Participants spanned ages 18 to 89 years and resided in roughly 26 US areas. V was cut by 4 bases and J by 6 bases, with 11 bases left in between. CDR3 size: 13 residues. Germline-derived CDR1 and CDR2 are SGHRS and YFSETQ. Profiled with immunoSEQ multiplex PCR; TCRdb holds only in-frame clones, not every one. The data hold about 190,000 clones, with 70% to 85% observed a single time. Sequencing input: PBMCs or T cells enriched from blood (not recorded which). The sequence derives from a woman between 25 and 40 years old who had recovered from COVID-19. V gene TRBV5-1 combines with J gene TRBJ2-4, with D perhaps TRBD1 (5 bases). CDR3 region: CASSLPGINIQYF. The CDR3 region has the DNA TGCGCCAGCAGCCTCCCAGGGATAAACATTCAGTACTTC. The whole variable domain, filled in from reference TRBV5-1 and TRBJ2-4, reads KAGVTQTPRYLIKTRGQQVTLSCSPISGHRSVSWYQQTPGQGLQFLFEYFSETQRNKGNFPGRFSGRQFSNSRSEMNVSTLELGDSALYLCASSLPGINIQYFGAGTRLSVL.